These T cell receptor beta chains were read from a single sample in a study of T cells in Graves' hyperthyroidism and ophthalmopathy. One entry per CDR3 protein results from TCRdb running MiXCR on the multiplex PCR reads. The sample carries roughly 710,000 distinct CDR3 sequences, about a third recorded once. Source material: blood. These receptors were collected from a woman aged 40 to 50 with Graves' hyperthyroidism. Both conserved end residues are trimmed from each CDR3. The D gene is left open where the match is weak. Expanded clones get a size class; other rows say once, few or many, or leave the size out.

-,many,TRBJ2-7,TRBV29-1,SGKVSQAGEQY
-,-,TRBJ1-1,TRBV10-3,AISESMAGAF
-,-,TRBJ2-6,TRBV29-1,SVRLGGANVLT
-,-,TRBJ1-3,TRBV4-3,ASSPRENSGNTIY
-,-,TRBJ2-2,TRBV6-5,ASSYDRDTNTGELF
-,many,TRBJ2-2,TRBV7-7,ASSPTADTGELF
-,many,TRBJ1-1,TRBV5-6,ASSYYEGTEAF
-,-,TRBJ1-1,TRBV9,ASRAPRTPEDTEAF
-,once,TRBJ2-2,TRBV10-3,AIRPEGAGVNTGELF
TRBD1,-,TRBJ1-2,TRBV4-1,ASSQDSAEPGGGGYT
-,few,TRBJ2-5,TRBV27,ASSYSGLETQY
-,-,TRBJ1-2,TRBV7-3,ASSQDEDPLDGYT
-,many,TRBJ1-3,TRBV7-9,ASSFLQGAIY
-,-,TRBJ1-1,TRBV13,ASWTVEIDTEAF
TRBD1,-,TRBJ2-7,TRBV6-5,ASSYFAGQGTGEQY
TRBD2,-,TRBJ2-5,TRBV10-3,ASSDLAGGSQETQY
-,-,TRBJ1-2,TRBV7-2,ASSPRQQGYT
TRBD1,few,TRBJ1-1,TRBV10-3,ASSEFDREEAF
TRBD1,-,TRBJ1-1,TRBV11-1,ASSQIKRGRDTEAF
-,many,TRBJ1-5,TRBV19,ASSTYDGRKSYQPQH
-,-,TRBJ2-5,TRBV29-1,SVVRGVGETQY
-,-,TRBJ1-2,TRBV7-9,ATPPEQLPNYGHT
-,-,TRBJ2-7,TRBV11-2,ASSPPGSRPEQY
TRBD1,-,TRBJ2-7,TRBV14,ASSPKTGQTYEQY
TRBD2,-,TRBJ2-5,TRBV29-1,SVRVGGETQY
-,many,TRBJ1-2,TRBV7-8,ASSLSTLLLTVLYGYT
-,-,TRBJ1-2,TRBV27,ASSWGQYFGYT
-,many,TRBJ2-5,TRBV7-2,ASSLGPRETQY
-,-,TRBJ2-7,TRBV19,ASSSPRGQGDEQY
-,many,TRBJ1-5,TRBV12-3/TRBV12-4,ASRQGSQPQH
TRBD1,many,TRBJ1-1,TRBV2,ASSQQGMNTEAF
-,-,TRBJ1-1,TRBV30,AWSSPPLVAEAF
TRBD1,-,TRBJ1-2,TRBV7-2,ASSQQQGARSYGYT
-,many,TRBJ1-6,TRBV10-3,AISEGTANNSPLH
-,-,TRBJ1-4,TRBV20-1,SAWGRAVGENLF
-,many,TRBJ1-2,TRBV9,ASSVGQATS
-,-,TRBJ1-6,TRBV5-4,ASSPKGSYNSPLH
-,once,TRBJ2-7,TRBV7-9,ASSLHTGPGGYEQY
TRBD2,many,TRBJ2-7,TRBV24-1,ATSASGATSYEQY
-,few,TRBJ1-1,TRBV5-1,ATKLQGDTEAF
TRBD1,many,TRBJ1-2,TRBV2,ASTGGQGFYGYT
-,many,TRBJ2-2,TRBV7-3,ASSLTFLTGELF
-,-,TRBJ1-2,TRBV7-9,ASSQGTVNYGYT
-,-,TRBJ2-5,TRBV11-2,ASSLRGKETQY
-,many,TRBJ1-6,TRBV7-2,ASSTTADNSPLH
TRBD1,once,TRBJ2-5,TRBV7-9,ASRPRGDREETQY
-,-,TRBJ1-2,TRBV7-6,ASSFPGTNYGYT
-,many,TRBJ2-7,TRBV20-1,SAIAGQGSYEQY
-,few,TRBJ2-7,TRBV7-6,ASSLTSSPSEQY
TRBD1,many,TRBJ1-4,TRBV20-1,SARLVGQGSEKLF
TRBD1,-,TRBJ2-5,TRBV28,ASSFGTGRETQY
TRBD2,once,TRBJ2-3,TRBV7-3,ASSLNAGVGTDTQY
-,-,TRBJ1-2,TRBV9,ASSVESSQNYGYT
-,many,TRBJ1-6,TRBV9,ASSLRDGDNSPLH
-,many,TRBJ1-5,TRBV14,ASRQMGQRGNQPQH
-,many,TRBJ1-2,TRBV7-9,ASGRDYGYT